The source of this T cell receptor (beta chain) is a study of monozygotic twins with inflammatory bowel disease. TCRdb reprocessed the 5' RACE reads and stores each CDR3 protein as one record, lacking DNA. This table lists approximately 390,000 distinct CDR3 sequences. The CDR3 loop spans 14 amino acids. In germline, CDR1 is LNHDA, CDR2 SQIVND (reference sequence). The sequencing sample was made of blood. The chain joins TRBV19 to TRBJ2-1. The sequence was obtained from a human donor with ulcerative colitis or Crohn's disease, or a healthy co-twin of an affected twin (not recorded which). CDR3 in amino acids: CATHDTSSYNEQFF.